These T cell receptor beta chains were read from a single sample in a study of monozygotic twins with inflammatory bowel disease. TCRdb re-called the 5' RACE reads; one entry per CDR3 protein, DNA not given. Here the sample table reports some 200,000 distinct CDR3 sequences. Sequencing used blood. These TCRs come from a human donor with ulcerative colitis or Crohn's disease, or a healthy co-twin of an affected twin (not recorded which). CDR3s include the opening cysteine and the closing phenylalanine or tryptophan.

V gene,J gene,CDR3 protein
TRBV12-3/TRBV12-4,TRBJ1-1,CASSLSPQGNTEAFF
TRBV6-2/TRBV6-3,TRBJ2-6,CASSSLRDRLVSGIGPGANVLTF
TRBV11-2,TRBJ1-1,CASSLEGSRVGTEAFF
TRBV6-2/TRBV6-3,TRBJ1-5,CASMVPGGYQPQHF
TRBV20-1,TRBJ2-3,CSARTLAGTADTQYF
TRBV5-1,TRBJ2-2,CASSLAGVSNTGELFF
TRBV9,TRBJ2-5,CASSGWDRAETQYF
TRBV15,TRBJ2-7,CATSSQLKEQYF
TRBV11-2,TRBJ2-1,CASSHVGSGGGSYNEQFF
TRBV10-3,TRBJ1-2,CAISVTGVNYGYTF
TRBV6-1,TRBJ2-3,CASSRDGGQGTQYF
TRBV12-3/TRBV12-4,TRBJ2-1,CASSYSGGARYEQFF